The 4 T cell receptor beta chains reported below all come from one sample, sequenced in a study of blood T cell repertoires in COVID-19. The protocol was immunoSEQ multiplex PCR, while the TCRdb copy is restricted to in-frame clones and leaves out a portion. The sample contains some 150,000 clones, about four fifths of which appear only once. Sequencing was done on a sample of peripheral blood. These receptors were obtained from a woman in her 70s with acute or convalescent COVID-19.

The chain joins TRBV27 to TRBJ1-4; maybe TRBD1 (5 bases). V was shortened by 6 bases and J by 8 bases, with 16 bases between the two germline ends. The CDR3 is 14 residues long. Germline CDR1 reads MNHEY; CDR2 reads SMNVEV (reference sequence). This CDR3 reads CASRAGSKGEKLFF. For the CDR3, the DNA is TGTGCCAGCAGAGCAGGGTCCAAGGGAGAAAAACTGTTTTTT.

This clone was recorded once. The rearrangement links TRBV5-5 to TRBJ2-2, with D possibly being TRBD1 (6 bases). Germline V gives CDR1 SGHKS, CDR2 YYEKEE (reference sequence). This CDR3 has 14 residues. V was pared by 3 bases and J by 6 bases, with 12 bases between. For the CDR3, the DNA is TGTGCCAGCAGCTACGGACAGATATCCGGGGAGCTGTTTTTT. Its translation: CASSYGQISGELFF.

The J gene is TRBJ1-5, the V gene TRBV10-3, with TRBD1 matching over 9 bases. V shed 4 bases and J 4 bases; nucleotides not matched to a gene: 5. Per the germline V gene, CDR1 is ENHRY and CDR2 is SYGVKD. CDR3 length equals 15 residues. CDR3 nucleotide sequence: TGTGCCATCAGTGGCGGGACAGGGACGAATCAGCCCCAGCATTTT. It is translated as CAISGGTGTNQPQHF.

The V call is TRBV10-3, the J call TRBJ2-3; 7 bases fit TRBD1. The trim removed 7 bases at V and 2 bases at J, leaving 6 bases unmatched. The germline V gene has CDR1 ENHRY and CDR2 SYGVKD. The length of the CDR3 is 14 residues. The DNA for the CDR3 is TGTGCCATCAAGGAAGGGGGCTACACAGATACGCAGTATTTT. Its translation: CAIKEGGYTDTQYF.